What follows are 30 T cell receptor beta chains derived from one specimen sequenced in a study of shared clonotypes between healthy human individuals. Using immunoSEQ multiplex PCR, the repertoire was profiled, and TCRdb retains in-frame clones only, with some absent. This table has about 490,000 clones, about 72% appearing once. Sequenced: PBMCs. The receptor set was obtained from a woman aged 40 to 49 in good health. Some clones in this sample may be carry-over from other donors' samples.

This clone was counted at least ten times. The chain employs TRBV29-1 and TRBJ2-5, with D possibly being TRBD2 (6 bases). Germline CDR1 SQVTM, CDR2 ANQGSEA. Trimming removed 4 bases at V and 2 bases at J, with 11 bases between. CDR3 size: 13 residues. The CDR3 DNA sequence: TGCAGCGTTGGGTGGGGGGTTCAAGAGACCCAGTACTTC. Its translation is CSVGWGVQETQYF.

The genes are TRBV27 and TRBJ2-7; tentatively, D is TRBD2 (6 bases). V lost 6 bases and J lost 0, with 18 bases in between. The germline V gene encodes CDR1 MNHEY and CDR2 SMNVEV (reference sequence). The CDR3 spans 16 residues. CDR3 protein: CASSRRTGGDSYEQYF. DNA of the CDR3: TGTGCCAGCAGCCGCCGAACCGGAGGGGACTCCTACGAGCAGTACTTC.

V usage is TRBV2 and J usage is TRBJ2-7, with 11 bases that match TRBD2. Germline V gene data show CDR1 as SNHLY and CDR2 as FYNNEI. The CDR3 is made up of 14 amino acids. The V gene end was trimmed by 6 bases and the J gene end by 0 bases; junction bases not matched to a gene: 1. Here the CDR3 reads CASRLAGGSYEQYF. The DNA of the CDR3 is TGTGCCAGCAGGCTAGCGGGAGGCTCCTACGAGCAGTACTTC.

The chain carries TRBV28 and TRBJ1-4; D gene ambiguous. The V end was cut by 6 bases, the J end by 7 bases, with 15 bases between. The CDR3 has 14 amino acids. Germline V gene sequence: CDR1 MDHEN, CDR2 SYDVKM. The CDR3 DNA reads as TGTGCCAGCAGCTATAACAGTTACCGTGAAAAACTGTTTTTT. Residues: CASSYNSYREKLFF.

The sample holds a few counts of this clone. The CDR3, as DNA: TGTGCCAGCAGCGCCAAGCTAGCGAACGACAATGAGCAGTTCTTC. Amino acids: CASSAKLANDNEQFF. This chain uses TRBV9 with TRBJ2-1, with TRBD2 as a possible D gene (6 bases). This CDR3 contains 15 residues. Germline CDR1 and CDR2: SGDLS and YYNGEE. V gave up 3 bases and J gave up 5 bases, with 15 bases separating them.

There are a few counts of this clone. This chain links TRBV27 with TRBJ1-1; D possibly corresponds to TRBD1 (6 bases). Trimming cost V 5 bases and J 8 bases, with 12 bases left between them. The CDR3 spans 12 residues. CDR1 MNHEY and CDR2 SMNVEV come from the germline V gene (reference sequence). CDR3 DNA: TGTGCCAGCAGTCCACAGGGAGGCGAAGCTTTCTTT. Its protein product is CASSPQGGEAFF.

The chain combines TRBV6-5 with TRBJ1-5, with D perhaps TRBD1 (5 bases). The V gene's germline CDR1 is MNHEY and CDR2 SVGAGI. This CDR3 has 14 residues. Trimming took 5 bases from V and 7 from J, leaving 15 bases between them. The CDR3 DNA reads TGTGCCAGCAGTCGGGACCTGGTAGGGCAGCCCCAGCATTTT. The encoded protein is CASSRDLVGQPQHF.

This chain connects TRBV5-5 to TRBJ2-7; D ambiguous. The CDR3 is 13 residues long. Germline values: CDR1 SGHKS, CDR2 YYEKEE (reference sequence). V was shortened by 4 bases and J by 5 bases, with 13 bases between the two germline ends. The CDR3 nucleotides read TGTGCCAGCAGCCCGTACGACCGGCACGAGCAGTACTTC. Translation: CASSPYDRHEQYF.

This CDR3 is CASMNKEKSEQYF. CDR3 nucleotides: TGTGCCAGCATGAACAAGGAGAAGTCCGAGCAGTACTTC. The rearrangement links TRBV6-6 to TRBJ2-7; no firm D call. The CDR3 loop spans 13 amino acids. Looked up from germline, CDR1 is MNHNY and CDR2 is SVGAGI (reference sequence). Deletions cut 7 bases from V and 6 bases from J, with 16 bases between.

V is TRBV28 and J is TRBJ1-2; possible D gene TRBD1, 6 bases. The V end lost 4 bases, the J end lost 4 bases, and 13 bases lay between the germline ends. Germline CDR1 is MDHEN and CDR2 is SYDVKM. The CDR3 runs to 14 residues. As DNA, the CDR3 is TGTGCCAGCAGTTACGGGGGCCTGGGCTATGGCTACACCTTC. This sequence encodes CASSYGGLGYGYTF.

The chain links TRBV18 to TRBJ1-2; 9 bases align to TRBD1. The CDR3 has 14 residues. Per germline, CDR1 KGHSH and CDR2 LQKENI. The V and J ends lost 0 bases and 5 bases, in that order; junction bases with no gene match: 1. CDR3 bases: TGTGCCAGCTCACCACCCGGGACAGGGTATGGCTACACCTTC. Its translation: CASSPPGTGYGYTF.

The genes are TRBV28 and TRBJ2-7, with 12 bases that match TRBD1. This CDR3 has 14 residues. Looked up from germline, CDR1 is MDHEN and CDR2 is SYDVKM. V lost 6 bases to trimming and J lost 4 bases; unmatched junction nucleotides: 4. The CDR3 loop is CASRGQGAVYEQYF. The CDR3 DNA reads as TGTGCCAGCAGGGGACAGGGGGCAGTTTACGAGCAGTACTTC.

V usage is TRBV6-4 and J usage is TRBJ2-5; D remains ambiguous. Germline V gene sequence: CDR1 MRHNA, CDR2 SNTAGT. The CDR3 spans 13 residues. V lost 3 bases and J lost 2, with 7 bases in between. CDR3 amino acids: CASSEAPQETQYF. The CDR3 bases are TGTGCCAGCAGTGAGGCACCTCAAGAGACCCAGTACTTC.

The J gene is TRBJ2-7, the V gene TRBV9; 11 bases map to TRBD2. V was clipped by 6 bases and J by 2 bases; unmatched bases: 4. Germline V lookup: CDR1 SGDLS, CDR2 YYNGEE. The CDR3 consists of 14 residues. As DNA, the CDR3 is TGTGCCAGCACCCCGGGACTAGCGGCCTACGAGCAGTACTTC. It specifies CASTPGLAAYEQYF.

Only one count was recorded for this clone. CDR3 region: CASSLGLAGGIYNEQFF. Here the CDR3 DNA reads TGTGCCAGCAGCTTGGGACTAGCGGGAGGCATATACAATGAGCAGTTCTTC. The rearrangement uses TRBV5-5 and TRBJ2-1; the match to TRBD2 covers 13 bases. CDR1 is SGHKS and CDR2 is YYEKEE in the germline V gene (reference sequence). The J segment lost 4 bases and the V segment lost 0 bases, leaving 4 bases of the junction unmatched. CDR3 length: 17 amino acids.

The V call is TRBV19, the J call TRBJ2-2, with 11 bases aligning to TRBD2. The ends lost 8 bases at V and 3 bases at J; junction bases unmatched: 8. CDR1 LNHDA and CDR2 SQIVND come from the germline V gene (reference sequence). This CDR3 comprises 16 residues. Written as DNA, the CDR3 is TGTGCCAGTTTTCAAGGGACTAGCGGATACACCGGGGAGCTGTTTTTT. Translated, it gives CASFQGTSGYTGELFF.

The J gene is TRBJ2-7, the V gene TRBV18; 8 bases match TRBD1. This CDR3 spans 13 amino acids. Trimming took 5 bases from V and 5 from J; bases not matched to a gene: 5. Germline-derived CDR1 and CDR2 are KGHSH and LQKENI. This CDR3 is CASSLDRGNEQYF. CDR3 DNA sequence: TGTGCCAGCTCATTAGACAGGGGAAACGAGCAGTACTTC.

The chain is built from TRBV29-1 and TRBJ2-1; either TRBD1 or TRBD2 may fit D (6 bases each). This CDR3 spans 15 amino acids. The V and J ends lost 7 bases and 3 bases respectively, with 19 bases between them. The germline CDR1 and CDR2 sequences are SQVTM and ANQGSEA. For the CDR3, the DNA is TGCAGCGCCAACGGGGGCGGGTTGTACTACAATGAGCAGTTCTTC. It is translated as CSANGGGLYYNEQFF.

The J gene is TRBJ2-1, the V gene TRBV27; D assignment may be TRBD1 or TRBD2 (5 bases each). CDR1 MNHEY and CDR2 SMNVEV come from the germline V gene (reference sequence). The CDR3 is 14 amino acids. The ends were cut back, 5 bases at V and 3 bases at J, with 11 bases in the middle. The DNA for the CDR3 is TGTGCCAGCAGTCCGGGACGGAACTACAATGAGCAGTTCTTC. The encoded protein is CASSPGRNYNEQFF.

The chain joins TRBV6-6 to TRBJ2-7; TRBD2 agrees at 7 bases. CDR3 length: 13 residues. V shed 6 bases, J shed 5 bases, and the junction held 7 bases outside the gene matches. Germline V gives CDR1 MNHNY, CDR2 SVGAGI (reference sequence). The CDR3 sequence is CASRWMGGDEQYF. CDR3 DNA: TGTGCCAGCAGGTGGATGGGGGGGGACGAGCAGTACTTC.

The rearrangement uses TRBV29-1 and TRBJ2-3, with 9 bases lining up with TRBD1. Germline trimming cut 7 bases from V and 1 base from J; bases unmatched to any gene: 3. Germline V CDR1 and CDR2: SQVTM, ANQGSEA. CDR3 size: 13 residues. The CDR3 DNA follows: TGCAGCGCAAGACAGGGGGGCACAGATACGCAGTATTTT. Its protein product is CSARQGGTDTQYF.

The CDR3 sequence: CASSYNVRETQYF. Written as DNA, the CDR3 is TGTGCCAGCAGTTACAATGTACGAGAGACCCAGTACTTC. The chain uses TRBV6-6 and TRBJ2-5; unclear D gene. V lost 2 bases, J lost 4 bases, and 8 bases lay in between. The CDR3 contains 13 residues. Germline assignment: CDR1 MNHNY and CDR2 SVGAGI (reference sequence).

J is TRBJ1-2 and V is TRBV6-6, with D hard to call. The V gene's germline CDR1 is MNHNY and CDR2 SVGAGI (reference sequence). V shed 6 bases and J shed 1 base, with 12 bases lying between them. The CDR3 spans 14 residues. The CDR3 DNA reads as TGTGCCAGCAGCTCCCGGCCGGATAACTATGGCTACACCTTC. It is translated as CASSSRPDNYGYTF.

The CDR3 region has the DNA TGTGCCAGCAGCCCCCGGGGGTATGGCTACACCTTC. Translation: CASSPRGYGYTF. This chain joins TRBV6-5 and TRBJ1-2; D perhaps matches TRBD1 (5 bases). V gave up 6 bases and J gave up 5 bases, with 10 bases separating them. The CDR3 extends over 12 amino acids. The germline V gene encodes CDR1 MNHEY and CDR2 SVGAGI.

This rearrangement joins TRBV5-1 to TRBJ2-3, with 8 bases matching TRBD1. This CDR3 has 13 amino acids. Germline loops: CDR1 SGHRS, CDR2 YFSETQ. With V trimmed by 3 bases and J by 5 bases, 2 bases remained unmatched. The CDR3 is CASSSTGEDTQYF. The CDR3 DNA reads TGCGCCAGCAGCTCGACAGGGGAAGATACGCAGTATTTT.

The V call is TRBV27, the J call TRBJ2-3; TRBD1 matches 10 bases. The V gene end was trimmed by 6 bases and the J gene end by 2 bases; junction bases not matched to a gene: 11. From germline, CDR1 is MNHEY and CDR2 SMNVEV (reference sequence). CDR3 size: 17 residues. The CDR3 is CASRHPGQGIFTDTQYF. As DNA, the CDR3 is TGTGCCAGCAGGCATCCGGGACAGGGGATCTTCACAGATACGCAGTATTTT.

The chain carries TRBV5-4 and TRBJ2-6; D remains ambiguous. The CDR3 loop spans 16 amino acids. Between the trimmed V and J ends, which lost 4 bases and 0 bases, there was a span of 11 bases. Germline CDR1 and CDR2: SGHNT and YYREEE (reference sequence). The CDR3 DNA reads TGTGCCAGCAGCCCCACAACGGGCTCTGGGGCCAACGTCCTGACTTTC. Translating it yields CASSPTTGSGANVLTF.

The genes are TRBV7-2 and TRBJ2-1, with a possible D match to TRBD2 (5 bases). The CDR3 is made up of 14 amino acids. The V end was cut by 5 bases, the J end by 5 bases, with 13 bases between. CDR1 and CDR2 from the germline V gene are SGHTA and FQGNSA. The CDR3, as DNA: TGTGCCAGCAGCGCGGACTGGTCCGACAATGAGCAGTTCTTC. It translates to CASSADWSDNEQFF.

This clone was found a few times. This chain's CDR3 is CSVAPGQYTDTQYF. The CDR3 coding sequence is TGCAGCGTCGCCCCGGGACAGTACACAGATACGCAGTATTTT. The chain joins TRBV29-1 to TRBJ2-3; 7 bases agree with TRBD1. The CDR3 contains 14 residues. From germline, CDR1 is SQVTM and CDR2 ANQGSEA. Unmatched junction bases numbered 8, after V lost 6 bases and J lost 2 bases.

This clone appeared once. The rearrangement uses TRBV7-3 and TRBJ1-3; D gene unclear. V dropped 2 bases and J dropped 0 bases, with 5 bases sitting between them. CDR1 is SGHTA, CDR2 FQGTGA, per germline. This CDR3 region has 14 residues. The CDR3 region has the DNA TGTGCCAGCAGCTTACAGGACTCTGGAAACACCATATATTTT. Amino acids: CASSLQDSGNTIYF.